Listed below are T cell receptor beta chains from one sample, sequenced in a study of shared clonotypes between healthy human individuals. Only in-frame clones appear in the TCRdb table, and some are missing; sequencing was by immunoSEQ multiplex PCR. The table shows 2 million to 2.5 million clones, with around 93% occurring only once. The sample consisted of naive CD4+ T cells from PBMCs. The receptor set was obtained from a young man in good health. Some clones in this sample may be carry-over from other donors' samples. Each CDR3 is given with its conserved first and last residue. The order of the fields is V gene, J gene, clone size, CDR3 length, D gene, CDR3 protein, CDR3 DNA. D genes are given only for firm matches. Only some rows state a clone size, as once, few, many or a class for expanded clones.

V: TRBV28; J: TRBJ2-1; size: NA; length: 12; D: NA; CDR3: CASSLSWAEQFF; DNA: TGTGCCAGCAGTCTCTCCTGGGCTGAGCAGTTCTTC
V: TRBV18; J: TRBJ2-5; size: NA; length: 12; D: NA; CDR3: CASSPAPETQYF; DNA: TGTGCCAGCTCACCAGCTCCAGAGACCCAGTACTTC
V: TRBV19; J: TRBJ2-7; size: NA; length: 15; D: TRBD2; CDR3: CASSTQLAGSYEQYF; DNA: TGTGCCAGTAGTACCCAACTAGCGGGTTCCTACGAGCAGTACTTC
V: TRBV20-1; J: TRBJ2-1; size: NA; length: 11; D: NA; CDR3: CSARYGNEQFF; DNA: TGCAGTGCGCGATACGGCAATGAGCAGTTCTTC
V: TRBV6-1; J: TRBJ2-1; size: NA; length: 14; D: NA; CDR3: CASGGGSGTNEQFF; DNA: TGTGCCAGCGGAGGAGGGTCCGGGACTAATGAGCAGTTCTTC
V: TRBV28; J: TRBJ2-7; size: NA; length: 13; D: NA; CDR3: CASSLAATYEQYF; DNA: TGTGCCAGCAGTTTGGCTGCCACCTACGAGCAGTACTTC
V: TRBV11-2; J: TRBJ2-5; size: few; length: 14; D: NA; CDR3: CASSSLRLQETQYF; DNA: TGTGCCAGCAGCTCATTGCGGCTCCAAGAGACCCAGTACTTC
V: TRBV7-6; J: TRBJ1-5; size: NA; length: 12; D: NA; CDR3: CASSSTNQPQHF; DNA: TGTGCCAGCAGCTCGACTAATCAGCCCCAGCATTTT
V: TRBV29-1; J: TRBJ1-2; size: once; length: 14; D: NA; CDR3: CSVDRDHRGYGYTF; DNA: TGCAGCGTTGACAGGGATCATAGGGGCTATGGCTACACCTTC
V: TRBV28; J: TRBJ1-1; size: NA; length: 15; D: TRBD1; CDR3: CASRGQIIMNTEAFF; DNA: TGTGCCAGCAGGGGACAGATAATAATGAACACTGAAGCTTTCTTT
V: TRBV5-6; J: TRBJ2-7; size: NA; length: 13; D: NA; CDR3: CASSFNRPYEQYF; DNA: TGTGCCAGCAGCTTCAACAGACCATACGAGCAGTACTTC
V: TRBV4-1; J: TRBJ2-3; size: NA; length: 17; D: NA; CDR3: CASSRGAGTTSTDTQYF; DNA: TGCGCCAGCAGCCGGGGGGCAGGGACTACTAGCACAGATACGCAGTATTTT
V: TRBV5-1; J: TRBJ1-1; size: NA; length: 14; D: NA; CDR3: CASSLGTVNTEAFF; DNA: TGCGCCAGCAGCCTTGGGACGGTTAACACTGAAGCTTTCTTT
V: TRBV11-3; J: TRBJ2-3; size: NA; length: 16; D: TRBD1; CDR3: CASSLEGRGPTDTQYF; DNA: TGTGCCAGCAGCTTAGAAGGAAGGGGGCCCACAGATACGCAGTATTTT
V: TRBV29-1; J: TRBJ1-1; size: NA; length: 13; D: TRBD1; CDR3: CSADRGRRTEAFF; DNA: TGCAGCGCAGACAGGGGGCGCAGGACTGAAGCTTTCTTT
V: TRBV30; J: TRBJ1-2; size: NA; length: 13; D: NA; CDR3: CAWSTGTNYGYTF; DNA: TGTGCCTGGAGTACAGGGACTAACTATGGCTACACCTTC
V: TRBV6-5; J: TRBJ1-2; size: NA; length: 13; D: TRBD1; CDR3: CASRGTGSRGYTF; DNA: TGTGCCAGCCGTGGGACAGGGTCCCGCGGCTACACCTTC
V: TRBV27; J: TRBJ2-5; size: NA; length: 16; D: TRBD2; CDR3: CASSLGGSRAQETQYF; DNA: TGTGCCAGCAGTTTGGGGGGGTCCAGGGCCCAAGAGACCCAGTACTTC
V: TRBV7-3; J: TRBJ2-2; size: NA; length: 16; D: TRBD2; CDR3: CASRPGLAGAYGELFF; DNA: TGTGCCAGCAGGCCGGGACTAGCGGGAGCTTATGGGGAGCTGTTTTTT
V: TRBV7-8; J: TRBJ2-2; size: NA; length: 16; D: NA; CDR3: CASSLARRSNTGELFF; DNA: TGTGCCAGCAGCTTAGCGCGACGGTCGAACACCGGGGAGCTGTTTTTT
V: TRBV28; J: TRBJ2-1; size: NA; length: 16; D: TRBD2; CDR3: CASSSLSGSSYNEQFF; DNA: TGTGCCAGCAGTTCCCTTAGCGGGAGCTCCTACAATGAGCAGTTCTTC
V: TRBV15; J: TRBJ1-4; size: NA; length: 14; D: NA; CDR3: CATSRGRFNEKLFF; DNA: TGTGCCACCAGCAGAGGTCGGTTTAATGAAAAACTGTTTTTT
V: TRBV5-1; J: TRBJ2-2; size: NA; length: 16; D: TRBD1; CDR3: CASSLEGTAYTGELFF; DNA: TGCGCCAGCAGCTTGGAGGGGACAGCCTACACCGGGGAGCTGTTTTTT
V: TRBV18; J: TRBJ2-7; size: NA; length: 11; D: NA; CDR3: CASSLANEQYF; DNA: TGTGCCAGCTCCCTCGCAAACGAGCAGTACTTC